Below, one T cell receptor (beta chain) is given with its context. The germline V and J ends were trimmed by 4 bases and 6 bases, with 17 bases remaining between them. This CDR3 is 14 amino acids long. CDR1 is SGHRS and CDR2 is YFSETQ in the germline V gene. The data are from a study of blood T cells in healthy people across ages. Per sample, at least 5.5 micrograms of total RNA were extracted. A J-beta primer mix and a sample-barcoded 5' primer were used in a second PCR of roughly 7 to 12 cycles. TCRdb re-derived calls from the 5' RACE reads in MiXCR, one entry per CDR3 protein. The table includes hundreds of thousands of distinct CDR3 sequences, 40% to 65% detected once.

The sequenced material came from blood. V is TRBV5-1 and J is TRBJ2-7, with a tentative D call TRBD1 (6 bases). The clonotype was recovered from a woman aged 80 or older in good health. CDR3 sequence (DNA): TGCGCCAGCAGCGAAGCGCAGGGGATCGGCGAGCAGTACTTC. It is translated as CASSEAQGIGEQYF.